The clone carrying this T cell receptor (beta chain) was counted a single time. What it binds is not known. Data came from immunoSEQ multiplex PCR; TCRdb stores just in-frame clones and leaves some out. The repertoire has about 64,000 clones, 60% to 75% of them found once; the top ten carry about 4.9%. This entry belongs to a study of a mutant IDH1 vaccine in newly diagnosed glioma. Regarding time point: week 35, safety follow-up. Mutant IDH1 20-mer peptide, at 300 ug, made up each vaccine dose, with topical imiquimod. Between the trimmed V and J ends, which lost 2 bases and 3 bases, there was a span of 13 bases. In germline, CDR1 is MNHNS, CDR2 SASEGT. CDR3 length: 15 amino acids. The study, taken as a whole, reports: Of all patients, roughly 93% showed vaccine-induced immune responses.

This specimen was PBMCs, taken from a glioma patient whose treatment included an IDH1 peptide vaccine. The source is a man over 45 with glioma. This chain connects TRBV6-1 to TRBJ1-1, with a weak D call TRBD1 (6 bases). The CDR3 sequence: CASSEYGGRDTEAFF. In nucleotides, the CDR3 is TGTGCCAGCAGTGAATATGGGGGGCGGGACACTGAAGCTTTCTTT.